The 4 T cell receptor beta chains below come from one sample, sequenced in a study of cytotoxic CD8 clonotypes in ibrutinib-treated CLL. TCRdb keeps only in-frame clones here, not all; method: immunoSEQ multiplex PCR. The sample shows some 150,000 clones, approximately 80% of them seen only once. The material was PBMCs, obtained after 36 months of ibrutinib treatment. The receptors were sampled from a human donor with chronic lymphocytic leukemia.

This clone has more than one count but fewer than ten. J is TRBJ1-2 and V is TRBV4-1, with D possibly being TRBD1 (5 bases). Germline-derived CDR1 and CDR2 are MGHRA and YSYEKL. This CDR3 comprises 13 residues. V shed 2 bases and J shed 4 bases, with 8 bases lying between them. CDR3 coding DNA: TGCGCCAGCAGCCAAAAGGGGATCTATGGCTACACCTTC. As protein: CASSQKGIYGYTF.

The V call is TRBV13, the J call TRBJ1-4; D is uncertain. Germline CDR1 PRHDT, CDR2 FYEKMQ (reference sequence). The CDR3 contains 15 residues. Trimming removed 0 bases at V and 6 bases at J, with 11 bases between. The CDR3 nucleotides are TGTGCCAGCAGCTTAGGCCGTCGCGCTGATGAAAAACTGTTTTTT. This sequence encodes CASSLGRRADEKLFF.

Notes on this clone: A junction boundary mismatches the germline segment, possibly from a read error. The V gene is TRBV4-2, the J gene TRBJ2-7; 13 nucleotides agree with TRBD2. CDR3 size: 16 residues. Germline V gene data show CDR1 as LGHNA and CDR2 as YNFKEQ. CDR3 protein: CASSQGGGLAGNEQHF. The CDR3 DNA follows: TGTGCCAGCAGCCAAGGAGGGGGACTAGCGGGAAACGAGCAGCACTTC.

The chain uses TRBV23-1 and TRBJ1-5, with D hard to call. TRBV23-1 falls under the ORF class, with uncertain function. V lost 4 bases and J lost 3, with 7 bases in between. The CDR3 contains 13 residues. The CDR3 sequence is CASSRRDNQPQHF. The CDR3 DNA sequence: TGCGCCAGCAGTCGCCGGGACAATCAGCCCCAGCATTTT.